This T cell receptor (beta chain) was profiled in a study of T cell repertoires in cytomegalovirus infection. Background on the study: The public TCR beta signatures pointed to both CMV infection and matching HLA type.

Per the germline V gene, CDR1 is SGHDT and CDR2 is YYEEEE. With V trimmed by 1 base and J by 3 bases, 6 bases remained unmatched. This CDR3 has 16 residues. TCRdb redid the calling of the reads with MiXCR, one entry per CDR3 protein. The table includes 100,000 or so distinct CDR3 sequences, 20% to 30% detected once. The origin of this receptor is a human donor in good health (CMV status not recorded). Some clones in this sample may be carry-over from other donors' samples. The J gene is TRBJ2-7, the V gene TRBV5-6; TRBD2 matches at 11 bases. Sequenced input: CD8+ T cells from PBMCs. The CDR3 bases are TGTGCCAGCAGCTTGATGGGGACTAGCGGAATCTACGAGCAGTACTTC. It specifies CASSLMGTSGIYEQYF. The whole variable domain, remainder taken from reference TRBV5-6 and TRBJ2-7, is DAGVTQSPTHLIKTRGQQVTLRCSPKSGHDTVSWYQQALGQGPQFIFQYYEEEERQRGNFPDRFSGHQFPNYSSELNVNALLLGDSALYLCASSLMGTSGIYEQYFGPGTRLTVT.